The clone carrying this T cell receptor (beta chain) was recorded once. At one of its ends the junction is not consistent with the germline gene, which may arise from a read error. These data originate in a study of blood T cells in healthy people across ages. The length of the CDR3 is 13 residues. CDR1 is LGHDT and CDR2 is YNNKEL in the germline V gene (reference sequence). It was with a sample-barcoded 5' primer and a J-beta primer mix that a second PCR of roughly 7 to 12 cycles was run. TCRdb reprocessed the 5' RACE reads via MiXCR and lists one record per CDR3 protein. The sample contains roughly 790,000 distinct CDR3 sequences, approximately 39% of which appear only once.

Input material: blood. The chain has TRBV3-1 and TRBJ2-2; possible D gene TRBD2, 5 bases. The receptor comes from a woman in her sixties or seventies in good health. The CDR3 sequence is CASSQGLTGELFF. As DNA, the CDR3 is TGTGCCAGCAGCCAAGGGTTGACCGGGGAGCTATTTTTT. Drawing the rest from reference TRBV3-1 and TRBJ2-2, the complete variable domain is DTAVSQTPKYLVTQMGNDKSIKCEQNLGHDTMYWYKQDSKKFLKIMFSYNNKELIINETVPNRFSPKSPDKAHLNLHINSLELGDSAVYFCASSQGLTGELFFGEGSRLTVL.